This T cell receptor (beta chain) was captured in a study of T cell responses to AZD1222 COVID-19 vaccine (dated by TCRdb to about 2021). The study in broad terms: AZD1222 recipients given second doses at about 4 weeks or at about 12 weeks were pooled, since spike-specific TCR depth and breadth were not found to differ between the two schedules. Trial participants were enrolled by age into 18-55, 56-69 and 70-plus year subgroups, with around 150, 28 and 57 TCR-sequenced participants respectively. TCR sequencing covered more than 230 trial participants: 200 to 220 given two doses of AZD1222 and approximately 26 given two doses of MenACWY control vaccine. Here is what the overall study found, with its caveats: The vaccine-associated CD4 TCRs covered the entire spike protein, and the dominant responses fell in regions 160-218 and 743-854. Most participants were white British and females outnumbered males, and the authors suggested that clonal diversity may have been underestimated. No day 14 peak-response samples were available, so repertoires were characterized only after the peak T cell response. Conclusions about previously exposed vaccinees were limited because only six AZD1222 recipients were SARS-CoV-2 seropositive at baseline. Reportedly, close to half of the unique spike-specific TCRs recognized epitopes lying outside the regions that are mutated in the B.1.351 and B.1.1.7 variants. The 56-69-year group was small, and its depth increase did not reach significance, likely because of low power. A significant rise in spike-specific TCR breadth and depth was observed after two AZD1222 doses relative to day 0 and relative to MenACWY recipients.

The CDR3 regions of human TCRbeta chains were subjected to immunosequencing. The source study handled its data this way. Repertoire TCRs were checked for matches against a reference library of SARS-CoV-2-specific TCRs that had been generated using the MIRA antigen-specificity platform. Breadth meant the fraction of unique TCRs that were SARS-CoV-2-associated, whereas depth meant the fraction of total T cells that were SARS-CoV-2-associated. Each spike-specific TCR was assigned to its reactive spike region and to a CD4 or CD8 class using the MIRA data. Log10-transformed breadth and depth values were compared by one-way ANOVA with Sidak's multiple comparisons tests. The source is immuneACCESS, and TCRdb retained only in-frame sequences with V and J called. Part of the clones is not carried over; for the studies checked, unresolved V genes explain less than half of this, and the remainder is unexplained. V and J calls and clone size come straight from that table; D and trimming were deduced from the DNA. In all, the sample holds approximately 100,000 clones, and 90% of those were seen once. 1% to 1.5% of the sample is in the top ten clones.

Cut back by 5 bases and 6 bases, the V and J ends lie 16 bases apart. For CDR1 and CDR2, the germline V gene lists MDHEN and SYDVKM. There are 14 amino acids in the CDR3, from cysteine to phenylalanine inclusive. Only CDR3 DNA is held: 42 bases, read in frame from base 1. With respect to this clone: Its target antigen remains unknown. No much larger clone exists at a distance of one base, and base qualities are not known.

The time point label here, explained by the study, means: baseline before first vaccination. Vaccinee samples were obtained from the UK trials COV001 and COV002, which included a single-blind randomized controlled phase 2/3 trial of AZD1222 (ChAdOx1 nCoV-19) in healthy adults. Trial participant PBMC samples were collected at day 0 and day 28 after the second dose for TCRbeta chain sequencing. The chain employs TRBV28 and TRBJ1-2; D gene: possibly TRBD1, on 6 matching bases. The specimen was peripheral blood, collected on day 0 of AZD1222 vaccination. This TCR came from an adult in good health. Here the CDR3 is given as CASSLEQGFDGYTF. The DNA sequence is TGTGCCAGCAGTCTCGAACAGGGTTTCGATGGCTACACCTTC.